The T cell receptor (beta chain) described here comes from a study of radiotherapy plus CTLA-4 blockade in lung cancer. The protocol was immunoSEQ multiplex PCR, while the TCRdb copy is restricted to in-frame clones and leaves out a portion. The table lists roughly 90,000 clones, around 84% of them singletons, with roughly 24% in the top ten. Points on this clone: The germline gene is not matched at one end of the junction; a read error may be the cause.

The sequences come from peripheral blood, collected from a patient treated with radiotherapy plus ipilimumab. The clonotype was recovered from a human donor with non-small cell lung cancer that progressed on radiotherapy plus ipilimumab.

The CDR3 DNA reads as TGTGCTAGCAGCTTATCCAGTTACAATGAGCAGTTCTTC. It is translated as CASSLSSYNEQFF. The chain couples TRBV7-7 to TRBJ2-1; D unclear. The CDR3 is 13 amino acids. The germline V gene has CDR1 SSHAT and CDR2 FNYEAQ (reference sequence).